These T cell receptor beta chains were read from a single sample in a study of beta chain features in type 1 diabetes. Assay used: immunoSEQ multiplex PCR; TCRdb lists only in-frame clones, some missing. The table shows under 400,000 clones, with over 10% occurring only once. Sequencing was carried out using naive CD4+ T cells from blood. The source is a woman aged 18-29 years with type 1 diabetes. The CDR3 runs from the conserved cysteine through the conserved F or W. D genes are given only for firm matches. The size field is filled for only some rows; it gives once, few, many or a size class.

size	V	D	J	CDR3	DNA
few	TRBV9	.	TRBJ2-1	CASSVGWGTNYNEQFF	TGTGCCAGCAGCGTAGGGTGGGGGACAAACTACAATGAGCAGTTCTTC
few	TRBV10-3	.	TRBJ1-1	CAIRRGGKGEVTEAFF	TGTGCCATCAGAAGGGGAGGGAAAGGGGAGGTCACTGAAGCTTTCTTT
.	TRBV5-6	.	TRBJ2-1	CASSTGQIYNEQFF	TGTGCCAGCAGCACCGGACAGATCTACAATGAGCAGTTCTTC
.	TRBV15	.	TRBJ2-7	CATSRDTGLYEQYF	TGTGCCACCAGCAGAGATACAGGGCTCTACGAGCAGTACTTC
.	TRBV7-6	TRBD1	TRBJ2-2	CASSGRTGEFSGELFF	TGTGCCAGCAGCGGCCGGACAGGGGAATTTTCTGGGGAGCTGTTTTTT
.	TRBV11-2	.	TRBJ1-5	CASSLWEGQPQHF	TGTGCCAGCAGCTTATGGGAGGGTCAGCCCCAGCATTTT
few	TRBV29-1	TRBD2	TRBJ2-5	CSVYSLAGEGETQYF	TGCAGCGTATACTCACTAGCGGGGGAGGGGGAGACCCAGTACTTC
.	TRBV6-5	.	TRBJ2-5	CASSYSAQGRGETQYF	TGTGCCAGCAGTTACTCGGCCCAGGGAAGGGGAGAGACCCAGTACTTC
.	TRBV25-1	.	TRBJ2-3	CASSEYGGTDTQYF	TGTGCCAGCAGTGAATACGGGGGCACAGATACGCAGTATTTT
.	TRBV18	TRBD1	TRBJ1-2	CASSPHRDSLVGDTF	TGTGCCAGCTCACCACATCGGGACAGCTTAGTCGGGGACACCTTC
few	TRBV6-5	TRBD2	TRBJ2-1	CASRPGGNNEQFF	TGTGCCAGCAGGCCGGGGGGGAACAATGAGCAGTTCTTC
.	TRBV5-4	.	TRBJ1-6	CASSLGGGTDSPLHF	TGTGCCAGCAGCTTGGGGGGGGGCACGGATTCACCCCTCCACTTT
.	TRBV7-9	TRBD1	TRBJ2-1	CASSPPGQGSNEQFF	TGTGCCAGCAGCCCCCCGGGACAGGGAAGCAATGAGCAGTTCTTC
few	TRBV6-5	.	TRBJ2-7	CAISETNSGVGYF	TGTGCCATCAGTGAGACGAATTCAGGTGTCGGGTACTTC
.	TRBV2	.	TRBJ1-1	CASSEQDTEAFF	TGTGCCAGCAGTGAGCAGGACACTGAAGCTTTCTTT
.	TRBV28	.	TRBJ2-7	CASRRTGLSNYEQYF	TGTGCCAGCAGACGAACGGGACTCTCCAACTACGAGCAGTACTTC
.	TRBV4-3	TRBD2	TRBJ2-5	CASSQEGGGQETQYF	TGCGCCAGCAGCCAAGAAGGCGGGGGCCAAGAGACCCAGTACTTC
.	TRBV5-1	.	TRBJ2-3	CASSKARWVTDTQYF	TGCGCCAGCAGCAAGGCTAGATGGGTCACAGATACGCAGTATTTT
few	TRBV30	TRBD1	TRBJ2-1	CAWTGQLLNEQFF	TGTGCCTGGACGGGACAGCTCTTGAATGAGCAGTTCTTC
.	TRBV20-1	.	TRBJ2-3	CSPSEDTQYF	TGCAGCCCGTCGGAGGATACGCAGTATTTT
.	TRBV30	.	TRBJ1-4	CAWSVQGGWEKLFF	TGTGCCTGGAGTGTACAGGGCGGCTGGGAAAAACTGTTTTTT
.	TRBV7-9	.	TRBJ2-7	CASLAGNGYEQYF	TGTGCCAGCTTAGCAGGGAATGGCTACGAGCAGTACTTC
few	TRBV19	.	TRBJ1-2	CASSLTGPGGYTF	TGTGCCAGTAGTTTGACAGGACCGGGCGGCTACACCTTC
.	TRBV29-1	TRBD1	TRBJ1-2	CSAGAEGAGYGYTF	TGCAGCGCAGGGGCCGAGGGGGCCGGATATGGCTACACCTTC
.	TRBV7-2	.	TRBJ2-5	CASSLWNRLEETQYF	TGTGCCAGCAGCTTATGGAACCGGCTAGAAGAGACCCAGTACTTC
.	TRBV5-1	TRBD2	TRBJ2-5	CASSPGSGSGETQYF	TGCGCCAGCAGTCCCGGTAGCGGGAGTGGAGAGACCCAGTACTTC
few	TRBV15	TRBD2	TRBJ2-5	CATSRDLAGGSGETQYF	TGTGCCACCAGCAGGGACCTAGCGGGGGGCTCGGGAGAGACCCAGTACTTC
few	TRBV7-9	TRBD2	TRBJ2-3	CASSLMAGGDADTQYF	TGTGCCAGCAGTCTAATGGCGGGAGGAGACGCAGATACGCAGTATTTT
.	TRBV10-3	.	TRBJ2-1	CAISESSGVGGHEQFF	TGTGCCATCAGTGAGTCGTCCGGGGTTGGGGGCCATGAGCAGTTCTTC
few	TRBV4-3	TRBD1	TRBJ1-2	CASSVDREDGYTF	TGCGCCAGCAGCGTGGACAGGGAAGATGGCTACACCTTC
few	TRBV11-2	.	TRBJ2-2	CASTRRVNTGELFF	TGTGCCAGCACTCGGAGGGTAAACACCGGGGAGCTGTTTTTT
.	TRBV5-1	TRBD1	TRBJ2-1	CASSIYPGQVAEQFF	TGCGCCAGCAGCATCTACCCGGGACAGGTCGCTGAGCAGTTCTTC